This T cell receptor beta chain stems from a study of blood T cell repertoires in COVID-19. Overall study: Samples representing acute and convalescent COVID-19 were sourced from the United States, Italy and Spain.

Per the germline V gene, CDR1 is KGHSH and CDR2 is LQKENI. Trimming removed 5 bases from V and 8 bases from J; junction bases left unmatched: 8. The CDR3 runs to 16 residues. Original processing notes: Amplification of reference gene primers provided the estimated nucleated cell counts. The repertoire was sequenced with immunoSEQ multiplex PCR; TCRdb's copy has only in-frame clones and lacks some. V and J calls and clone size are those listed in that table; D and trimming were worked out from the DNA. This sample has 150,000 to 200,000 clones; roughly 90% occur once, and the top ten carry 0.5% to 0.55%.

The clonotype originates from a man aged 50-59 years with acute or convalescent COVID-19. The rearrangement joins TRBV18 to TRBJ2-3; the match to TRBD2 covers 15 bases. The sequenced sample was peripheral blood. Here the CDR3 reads CASSGGLAGGPATQYF. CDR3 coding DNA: TGTGCCAGCTCAGGAGGACTAGCGGGGGGGCCTGCTACGCAGTATTTT.